This section outlines one T cell receptor beta chain sequence together with its context. Its antigen remains unknown. PBMC samples from each donor numbered at least one pre-ART and at least two post-ART. This sample is part of a study of long-term antiretroviral therapy in people with HIV. Study-level results: Post-ART diversity increased but stayed below transplant donor controls. Clones that had undergone expansion before ART dominated the repertoire at all time points. Someone took the blood between about 2004 and 2018, maybe while older ART regimens were in use.

The immunoSEQ assay was v3.0, run at survey level. Data came from immunoSEQ multiplex PCR; TCRdb stores just in-frame clones and leaves some out. The profile shows 31,000 or so clones, 70% to 90% of them singletons. CDR3 length: 16 amino acids. With V trimmed by 4 bases and J by 1 base, 9 bases remained unmatched. The V gene's germline CDR1 is SGHAT and CDR2 FQNNGV. The TCR was taken from a man aged 45-65 years with HIV. The chain recombines TRBV11-2 with TRBJ1-1; 7 nucleotides align to TRBD1. The starting material was unsorted PBMCs, obtained approximately 5 years before starting antiretroviral therapy. In DNA, the CDR3 is TGTGCCAGCAGCTCCCCGGGACAGACAGCGAACACTGAAGCTTTCTTT. This codes for CASSSPGQTANTEAFF.